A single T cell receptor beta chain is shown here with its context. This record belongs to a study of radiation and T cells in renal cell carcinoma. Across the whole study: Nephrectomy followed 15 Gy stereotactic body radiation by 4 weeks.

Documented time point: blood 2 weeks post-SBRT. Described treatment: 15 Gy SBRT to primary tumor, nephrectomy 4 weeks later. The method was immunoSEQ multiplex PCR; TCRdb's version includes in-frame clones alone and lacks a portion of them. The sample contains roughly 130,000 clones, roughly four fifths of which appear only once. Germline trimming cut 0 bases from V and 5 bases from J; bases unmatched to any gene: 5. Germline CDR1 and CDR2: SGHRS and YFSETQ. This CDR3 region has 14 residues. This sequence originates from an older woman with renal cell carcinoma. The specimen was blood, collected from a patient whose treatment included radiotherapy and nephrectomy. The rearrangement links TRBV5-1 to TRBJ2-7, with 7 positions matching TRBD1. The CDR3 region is CASSLEEGGHEQYF. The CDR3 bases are TGCGCCAGCAGCTTGGAAGAAGGGGGCCACGAGCAGTACTTC. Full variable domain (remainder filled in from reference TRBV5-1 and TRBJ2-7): KAGVTQTPRYLIKTRGQQVTLSCSPISGHRSVSWYQQTPGQGLQFLFEYFSETQRNKGNFPGRFSGRQFSNSRSEMNVSTLELGDSALYLCASSLEEGGHEQYFGPGTRLTVT.